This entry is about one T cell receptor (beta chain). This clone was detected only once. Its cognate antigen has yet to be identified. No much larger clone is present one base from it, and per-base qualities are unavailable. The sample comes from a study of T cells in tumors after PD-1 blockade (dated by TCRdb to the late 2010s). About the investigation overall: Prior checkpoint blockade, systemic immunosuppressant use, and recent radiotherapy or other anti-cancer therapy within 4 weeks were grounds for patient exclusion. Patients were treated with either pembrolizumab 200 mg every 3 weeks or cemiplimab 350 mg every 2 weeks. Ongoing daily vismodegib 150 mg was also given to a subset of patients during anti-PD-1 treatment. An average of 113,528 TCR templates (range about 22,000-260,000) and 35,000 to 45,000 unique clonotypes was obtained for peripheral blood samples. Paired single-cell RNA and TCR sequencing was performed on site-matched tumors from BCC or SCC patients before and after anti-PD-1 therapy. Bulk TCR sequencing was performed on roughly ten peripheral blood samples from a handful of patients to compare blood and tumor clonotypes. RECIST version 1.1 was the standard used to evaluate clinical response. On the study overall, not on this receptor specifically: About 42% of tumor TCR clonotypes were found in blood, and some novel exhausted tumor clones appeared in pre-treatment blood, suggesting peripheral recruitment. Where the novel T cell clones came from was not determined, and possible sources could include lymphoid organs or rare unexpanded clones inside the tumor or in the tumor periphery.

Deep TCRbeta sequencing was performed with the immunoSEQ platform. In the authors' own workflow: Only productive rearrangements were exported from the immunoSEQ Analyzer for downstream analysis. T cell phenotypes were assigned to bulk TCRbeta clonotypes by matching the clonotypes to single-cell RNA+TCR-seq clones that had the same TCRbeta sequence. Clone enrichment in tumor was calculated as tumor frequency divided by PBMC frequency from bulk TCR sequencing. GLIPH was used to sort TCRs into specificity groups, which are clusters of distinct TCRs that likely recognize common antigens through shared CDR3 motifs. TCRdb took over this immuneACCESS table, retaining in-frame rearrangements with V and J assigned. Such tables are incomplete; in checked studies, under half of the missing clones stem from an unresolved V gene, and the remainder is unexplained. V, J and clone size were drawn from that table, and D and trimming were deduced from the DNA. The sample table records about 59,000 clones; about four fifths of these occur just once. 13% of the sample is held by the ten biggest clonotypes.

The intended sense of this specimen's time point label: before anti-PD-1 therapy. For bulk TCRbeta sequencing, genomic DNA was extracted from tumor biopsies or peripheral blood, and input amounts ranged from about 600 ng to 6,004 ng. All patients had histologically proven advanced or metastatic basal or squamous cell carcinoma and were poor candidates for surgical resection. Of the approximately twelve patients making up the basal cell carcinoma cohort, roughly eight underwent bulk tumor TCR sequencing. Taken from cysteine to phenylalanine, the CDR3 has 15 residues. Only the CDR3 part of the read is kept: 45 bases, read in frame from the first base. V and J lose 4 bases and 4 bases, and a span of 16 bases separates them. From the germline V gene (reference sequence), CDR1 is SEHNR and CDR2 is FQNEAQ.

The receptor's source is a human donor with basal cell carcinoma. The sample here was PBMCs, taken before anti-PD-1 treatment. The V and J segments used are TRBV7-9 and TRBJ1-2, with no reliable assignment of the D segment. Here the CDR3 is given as CASSSPPTYIYGYTF. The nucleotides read TGTGCCAGCAGCTCCCCCCCCACTTACATCTATGGCTACACCTTC.